This T cell receptor beta chain came from a study of shared clonotypes between healthy human individuals. V was pared by 2 bases and J by 2 bases, with 16 bases of the junction left unmatched. The germline CDR1 and CDR2 sequences are MDHEN and SYDVKM. This CDR3 region has 19 residues. Profiling relied on immunoSEQ multiplex PCR, and the TCRdb table lists in-frame clones only, not all of them. The sample comprises approximately 650,000 clones, nearly 97% of which are singletons, and 0.1% to 0.11% rests with the top ten. In the naive CD8 group, cells lacked CD45RO and were positively selected for CCR7, so terminally differentiated effector memory CD45RA+ cells were left out.

The specimen was naive CD8+ T cells sorted from blood. The J gene is TRBJ1-2, the V gene TRBV28; 8 bases are a match to TRBD1. The receptor was isolated from a young woman in good health. As DNA, the CDR3 is TGTGCCAGCAGTTTACAGGGGGCCCACGGCGGGGGGCGCAACTATGGCTACACCTTC. Its protein is CASSLQGAHGGGRNYGYTF.